Following are 26 T cell receptor beta chains from one sample sequenced in a study of shared clonotypes between healthy human individuals. Method: immunoSEQ multiplex PCR; TCRdb's copy keeps in-frame clones and lacks some. The sample shows 2.3 million or so clones, 85% to 95% of them seen only once. The sample taken for sequencing was naive CD4+ T cells from PBMCs. Subset here: CD45RA+ positively selected. All receptors come from a young man in good health. Some clones in this sample may be carry-over from other donors' samples.

V usage is TRBV5-8 and J usage is TRBJ2-5; D might be TRBD2 (6 bases). The V gene's germline CDR1 is SGHTS and CDR2 YDEGEE. CDR3 length: 15 amino acids. Between the trimmed V and J ends, which lost 4 bases and 3 bases, there was a span of 16 bases. CDR3: CASSPGTAEKETQYF. The CDR3 coding sequence is TGTGCCAGCAGCCCGGGGACTGCAGAAAAAGAGACCCAGTACTTC.

The genes are TRBV19 and TRBJ1-2; D is uncertain. The germline V and J ends were trimmed by 9 bases and 4 bases, with 18 bases remaining between them. Looked up from germline, CDR1 is LNHDA and CDR2 is SQIVND (reference sequence). The CDR3 loop spans 14 amino acids. This CDR3 is CASLRETGSYGYTF. In DNA form, the CDR3 reads TGTGCCAGCCTCCGGGAAACGGGGTCCTATGGCTACACCTTC.

The chain is built from TRBV12-5 and TRBJ2-3; possibly TRBD1 for D (6 bases). There are 16 residues in the CDR3. V was cut by 1 base and J by 4 bases, with 15 bases left in between. Germline V gene data show CDR1 as LGHNT and CDR2 as FRNRAP. The CDR3 bases are TGTGCTAGTGGTTTGGGCACCCTCAGGGGTTCAGATACGCAGTATTTT. Translation: CASGLGTLRGSDTQYF.

This chain links TRBV7-2 with TRBJ2-7; the match to TRBD2 covers 7 bases. V lost 5 bases and J lost 2; bases outside the gene matches: 6. Germline V gene lookup returns CDR1 SGHTA and CDR2 FQGNSA. The CDR3 sequence is 14 residues long. The CDR3: CASSQQRGTYEQYF. CDR3 sequence (DNA): TGTGCCAGCAGCCAACAGCGGGGTACCTACGAGCAGTACTTC.

The gene calls are TRBV7-9 and TRBJ2-1; 14 positions match TRBD2. This CDR3 region has 16 residues. Trimming cost V 5 bases and J 4 bases; bases outside gene matches: 4. The germline gives CDR1 SEHNR, CDR2 FQNEAQ (reference sequence). DNA of the CDR3: TGTGCCAGCAGCCCGCGACTAGCGGGAGGGTACAATGAGCAGTTCTTC. It translates to CASSPRLAGGYNEQFF.

This chain connects TRBV14 to TRBJ2-5; D unclear. This CDR3 has 15 amino acids. Between the trimmed V and J ends, which lost 0 bases and 0 bases, there was a span of 8 bases. In germline, CDR1 is SGHDN, CDR2 FVKESK. The CDR3, as DNA: TGTGCCAGCAGCCAAGAGCTCTACAACCAAGAGACCCAGTACTTC. Protein sequence: CASSQELYNQETQYF.

The J gene is TRBJ2-2, the V gene TRBV5-4; D unclear. CDR1 and CDR2 from the germline V gene are SGHNT and YYREEE (reference sequence). The CDR3 runs to 14 residues. V lost 6 bases to trimming and J lost 3 bases, with 12 bases between them. CDR3 nucleotide sequence: TGTGCCAGCACCCGGGCGACGGACACCGGGGAGCTGTTTTTT. This codes for CASTRATDTGELFF.

The genes are TRBV29-1 and TRBJ1-1; D perhaps matches TRBD1 (6 bases). Germline loops: CDR1 SQVTM, CDR2 ANQGSEA. Trimming removed 7 bases from V and 2 bases from J, with 14 bases in between. This CDR3 has 13 residues. CDR3: CSGEGGLNTEAFF. The CDR3 region has the DNA TGCAGCGGGGAAGGGGGGCTCAACACTGAAGCTTTCTTT.

The CDR3 spells CASSPPGTGGGEQFF. The CDR3 nucleotides are TGTGCCAGCAGCCCCCCCGGGACAGGGGGAGGAGAGCAGTTCTTC. This chain links TRBV4-2 with TRBJ2-1; 11 bases line up with TRBD1. The CDR3 contains 15 residues. Germline assignment: CDR1 LGHNA and CDR2 YNFKEQ. Germline trimming cut 4 bases from V and 10 bases from J; bases unmatched to any gene: 9.

The rearrangement joins TRBV6-6 to TRBJ2-3, with D tentatively TRBD2 (6 bases). The CDR3 runs to 12 residues. The V end was cut by 7 bases, the J end by 7 bases, with 12 bases between. Germline V gene lookup returns CDR1 MNHNY and CDR2 SVGAGI (reference sequence). The CDR3 protein is CASTPGAYTQYF. As DNA, the CDR3 is TGTGCCAGCACCCCGGGAGCGTATACGCAGTATTTT.

The gene calls are TRBV6-1 and TRBJ2-7, with D tentatively TRBD1 (5 bases). Germline CDR1 MNHNS, CDR2 SASEGT. Trimming took 7 bases from V and 6 from J, leaving 13 bases between them. The CDR3 is made up of 12 amino acids. The CDR3 reads CASTQTEFEQYF. For the CDR3, the DNA is TGTGCCAGCACACAGACAGAATTCGAGCAGTACTTC.

This clone showed up just once. The chain is built from TRBV5-4 and TRBJ2-2, with 7 bases lining up with TRBD1. Trimming took 4 bases from V and 1 from J; bases not matched to a gene: 10. Germline loops: CDR1 SGHNT, CDR2 YYREEE (reference sequence). The CDR3 runs to 17 residues. This CDR3 reads CASSGGWTGENTGELFF. CDR3 sequence (DNA): TGTGCCAGCAGCGGGGGCTGGACAGGCGAGAACACCGGGGAGCTGTTTTTT.

This clone was seen a handful of times. The sample contains more than one DNA sequence encoding this CDR3. The rearrangement joins TRBV7-9 to TRBJ1-1; no definite D call. CDR3 length: 12 amino acids. V lost 3 bases and J lost 1, with 3 bases in between. Germline V gene sequence: CDR1 SEHNR, CDR2 FQNEAQ (reference sequence). Here the CDR3 DNA reads TGTGCCAGCAGCTTCACGAACACTGAAGCTTTCTTT. Encoded protein: CASSFTNTEAFF. Looking up the rest from reference TRBV7-9 and TRBJ1-1 gives the full variable domain: DTGVSQNPRHKITKRGQNVTFRCDPISEHNRLYWYRQTLGQGPEFLTYFQNEAQLEKSRLLSDRFSAERPKGSFSTLEIQRTEQGDSAMYLCASSFTNTEAFFGQGTRLTVV.

The J gene is TRBJ1-2, the V gene TRBV29-1, with D unresolved. V dropped 4 bases and J dropped 2 bases, with 8 bases sitting between them. The CDR3 length is 12 residues. Germline V gene data show CDR1 as SQVTM and CDR2 as ANQGSEA. Written as DNA, the CDR3 is TGCAGCGTTGGATCCGGGAACTATGGCTACACCTTC. Translating gives CSVGSGNYGYTF.

V usage is TRBV9 and J usage is TRBJ1-2, with a possible D match to TRBD1 (5 bases). From germline, CDR1 is SGDLS and CDR2 YYNGEE. The CDR3 spans 16 residues. V gave up 3 bases and J gave up 2 bases, with 17 bases separating them. The CDR3 coding sequence is TGTGCCAGCAGCGGCGGCGGTGCAGGGCTAAACTATGGCTACACCTTC. Its translation is CASSGGGAGLNYGYTF.

The V gene is TRBV7-3, the J gene TRBJ2-7; 7 bases align to TRBD1. This CDR3 spans 14 amino acids. The ends lost 1 base at V and 6 bases at J; junction bases unmatched: 6. Per germline, CDR1 SGHTA and CDR2 FQGTGA. The CDR3 DNA reads as TGTGCCAGCAGCTTAATGGGACAGCTCTCCGAGCAGTACTTC. Translated: CASSLMGQLSEQYF.

The V call is TRBV14, the J call TRBJ2-7; the match to TRBD1 covers 7 bases. Germline assignment: CDR1 SGHDN and CDR2 FVKESK. The CDR3 has 16 residues. V trimming: 3 bases; J trimming: 6 bases; junction bases outside the gene matches: 14. CDR3 bases: TGTGCCAGCAGCCAGGGACCGAGACAGGGTAGATTCGAGCAGTACTTC. It codes for CASSQGPRQGRFEQYF.

Turning to this clone: Other DNA sequences in the same sample also yield this CDR3. V gene TRBV10-3 combines with J gene TRBJ1-6; 9 nucleotides match TRBD1. The CDR3 length is 16 residues. V was pared by 0 bases and J by 10 bases, with 7 bases of the junction left unmatched. The germline gives CDR1 ENHRY, CDR2 SYGVKD. The CDR3 reads CAISESMGQGGSPLHF. DNA of the CDR3: TGTGCCATCAGTGAGTCGATGGGACAGGGAGGCTCACCCCTCCACTTT.

This rearrangement joins TRBV10-2 to TRBJ2-7; D is perhaps TRBD1 (6 bases). The V gene lost 11 bases and the J gene lost 3 bases, with 17 bases spanning the gap. Germline-derived CDR1 and CDR2 are WSHSY and SAAADI. The CDR3 runs to 13 residues. DNA of the CDR3: TGCGCCGCCCGGCAGGGGCTATTCTACGAGCAGTACTTC. It encodes CAARQGLFYEQYF.

CDR3 in amino acids: CASSGHGTSGQSSYNEQFF. CDR3 bases: TGCGCCAGCAGTGGACACGGGACTAGCGGGCAAAGCTCCTACAATGAGCAGTTCTTC. This chain connects TRBV10-2 to TRBJ2-1; 12 bases map to TRBD2. Losses at the gene ends were 4 bases for V and 0 bases for J; bases not matched to a gene: 10. The CDR3 covers 19 residues. The germline gives CDR1 WSHSY, CDR2 SAAADI.

In DNA form, the CDR3 reads TGTGCCAGCAGTTTGGTGAGTTTGAACACTGAAGCTTTCTTT. Amino acid sequence: CASSLVSLNTEAFF. V and J are TRBV28 and TRBJ1-1, with no clear D. The CDR3 totals 14 residues. Per the germline V gene, CDR1 is MDHEN and CDR2 is SYDVKM. V dropped 3 bases and J dropped 0 bases, with 8 bases sitting between them.

The rearrangement joins TRBV19 to TRBJ1-1, with 10 bases matching TRBD1. This CDR3 comprises 12 residues. Germline V gene lookup returns CDR1 LNHDA and CDR2 SQIVND (reference sequence). J was trimmed by 4 bases and V by 9 bases; bases with no gene match: 2. CDR3 nucleotide sequence: TGTGCCAGCGGGACAGGGGTCACTGAAGCTTTCTTT. Its translation is CASGTGVTEAFF.

The V gene is TRBV28, the J gene TRBJ1-1; D is unclear. The germline V gene encodes CDR1 MDHEN and CDR2 SYDVKM. The length of the CDR3 is 13 residues. V was cut by 6 bases and J by 1 base, with 9 bases left in between. The DNA for the CDR3 is TGTGCCAGCAGCCGACTGGAGAACACTGAAGCTTTCTTT. Translated: CASSRLENTEAFF.

The chain employs TRBV2 and TRBJ2-7; D perhaps matches TRBD1 (5 bases). The CDR3 totals 12 residues. V was clipped by 6 bases and J by 6 bases, with 12 bases between them. CDR1 is SNHLY and CDR2 is FYNNEI in the germline V gene. The chain's CDR3 is CASSLNRSEQYF. For the CDR3, the DNA is TGTGCCAGCAGCCTTAACAGGAGCGAGCAGTACTTC.

The rearrangement joins TRBV10-3 to TRBJ1-5, with D perhaps TRBD1 (5 bases). The V end lost 2 bases, the J end lost 2 bases, and 13 bases lay between the germline ends. There are 16 residues in the CDR3. Germline V CDR1 and CDR2: ENHRY, SYGVKD. The CDR3 loop is CAISEGLTGGNQPQHF. CDR3 sequence (DNA): TGTGCCATCAGTGAGGGCCTTACAGGCGGCAATCAGCCCCAGCATTTT.

Worth noting for this clone: The identical CDR3 is also encoded by other nucleotide sequences in the sample. The chain couples TRBV30 to TRBJ2-5; D is unclear. Trimming took off 4 bases at V and 1 base at J, with 7 bases between the two ends. The CDR3 is made up of 12 amino acids. Germline-derived CDR1 and CDR2 are GTSNPN and SVGIG (reference sequence). CDR3 sequence reads: CAWTVGQETQYF. In DNA, the CDR3 is TGTGCCTGGACGGTGGGCCAAGAGACCCAGTACTTC.